The clone carrying this TCR beta chain appeared many times. Synthesis of cDNA was carried out by template-switch 5'RACE. The reaction used 10-nucleotide random UMIs. TCRdb reprocessed the 5' RACE reads via MiXCR and lists one record per CDR3 protein. The table has approximately 20,000 distinct CDR3 sequences, around 2.5% seen once. After removal of 8 bases from V and 5 bases from J, the junction contained 2 bases not matched to a gene. The CDR3 runs to 12 residues. The data belong to a study of neurological immune-mediated disorders. PBMCs stored at -80 C, 2 million in total, were the source of the unsorted libraries.

This chain links TRBV12-3 or TRBV12-4 with TRBJ2-5; 10 bases align to TRBD2. The sequenced sample consisted of PBMCs. The source is a woman aged 18-35 years with multiple sclerosis. The DNA of the CDR3 is TGTGCCAGCCAACTAGCGGGGGAGACCCAGTACTTC. It codes for CASQLAGETQYF.